Each of the 20 T cell receptor beta chains below was sequenced from the same sample in a study of OX40 agonist ivuxolimab in advanced cancers. The library was built by means of the immunoSEQ multiplex PCR assay. As stored in TCRdb, this immuneACCESS dataset retains in-frame rearrangements with V and J assigned. A fraction of the clones does not appear; measured against another copy, unresolved V genes explain less than half of the discrepancy, and the remainder lacks a known reason. This sample gives tens of thousands of clones in total; just over 85% of them show up just once. Of the sample, approximately 2.6% falls within the top ten clones. Sequences were derived from CD4+ or CD8+ T cells sorted from blood, sampled in a trial of the OX40 agonist ivuxolimab. These receptor sequences come from an adult with an advanced solid tumor such as melanoma, head and neck, liver or kidney cancer.

V is TRBV18 and J is TRBJ2-1; 14 bases fit TRBD2. Unmatched junction bases numbered 3, after V lost 3 bases and J lost 8 bases. The germline CDR1 and CDR2 sequences are KGHSH and LQKENI. The CDR3 spans 15 residues. The CDR3 protein is CASSPTSGGAYEQFF. The CDR3 DNA sequence: TGTGCCAGCTCACCGACTAGCGGGGGGGCCTATGAGCAGTTCTTC.

The chain carries TRBV10-1 and TRBJ1-1, with D possibly TRBD1 on 5 matching bases. Germline loops: CDR1 WNHNN, CDR2 SYGVQD (reference sequence). The V and J ends lost 5 bases and 5 bases respectively, with 12 bases between them. This CDR3 has 13 amino acids. The CDR3, as DNA: TGCGCCAGCAGTCAGGGCCCGGGTACTGAAGCTTTCTTT. Translation: CASSQGPGTEAFF.

The V call is TRBV28, the J call TRBJ1-2; 10 bases are shared with TRBD1. CDR3 size: 15 residues. Germline lookup yields CDR1 MDHEN and CDR2 SYDVKM. V shed 5 bases, J shed 4 bases, and the junction held 7 bases outside the gene matches. The CDR3 DNA reads as TGTGCCAGCAGTCTAGACAGGGGGCATAGCTATGGCTACACCTTC. Its translation: CASSLDRGHSYGYTF.

J is TRBJ2-3 and V is TRBV9; 12 nucleotides agree with TRBD2. Per germline, CDR1 SGDLS and CDR2 YYNGEE. The CDR3 spans 16 residues. J lost 6 bases, V lost 3 bases, and 8 bases had no gene match. The CDR3 sequence is CASSASGRALRDTQYF. The CDR3 DNA is TGTGCCAGCAGCGCTAGCGGGAGGGCCCTTAGGGATACGCAGTATTTT.

The rearrangement links TRBV7-9 to TRBJ2-6, with D perhaps TRBD1 (6 bases). From germline, CDR1 is SEHNR and CDR2 FQNEAQ (reference sequence). The CDR3 is 15 amino acids. V gave up 5 bases and J gave up 4 bases, with 12 bases separating them. This CDR3 is CASSPDSTGANVLTF. The CDR3 region has the DNA TGTGCCAGCAGCCCGGACAGTACCGGGGCCAACGTCCTGACTTTC.

The chain combines TRBV30 with TRBJ2-7; D is perhaps TRBD1 (5 bases). This CDR3 spans 13 amino acids. Trimming took off 0 bases at V and 2 bases at J, with 8 bases between the two ends. Germline V gives CDR1 GTSNPN, CDR2 SVGIG (reference sequence). CDR3 amino acids: CAWSVHRTYEQYF. The CDR3 DNA reads as TGTGCCTGGAGTGTTCACAGGACCTACGAGCAGTACTTC.

The chain links TRBV12-5 to TRBJ2-5, with 9 bases lining up with TRBD1. The CDR3 extends over 14 amino acids. J lost 2 bases, V lost 5 bases, and 3 bases had no gene match. Germline CDR1 is LGHNT and CDR2 is FRNRAP. CDR3 in amino acids: CASGLGQGQETQYF. CDR3 DNA: TGTGCTAGTGGTCTGGGACAGGGACAAGAGACCCAGTACTTC.

The chain has TRBV7-8 and TRBJ1-6, with D perhaps TRBD1 (5 bases). The CDR3 covers 16 residues. Germline V gene data show CDR1 as SGHVS and CDR2 as FQNEAQ. V lost 0 bases, J lost 6 bases, and 12 bases lay in between. CDR3 sequence: CASSLAPGGINSPLHF. The CDR3 DNA is TGTGCCAGCAGCTTAGCCCCGGGGGGGATTAATTCACCCCTCCACTTT.

The V gene is TRBV6-5, the J gene TRBJ1-2; 9 bases map to TRBD1. The germline V gene has CDR1 MNHEY and CDR2 SVGAGI. J gave up 5 bases and V 6 bases, and 7 bases lay outside the gene matches. This CDR3 contains 14 residues. CDR3 residues: CASSSRDRAYGYTF. As DNA, the CDR3 is TGTGCCAGCAGCTCCCGGGACAGGGCTTATGGCTACACCTTC.

The V and J genes are TRBV30 and TRBJ2-1, with TRBD2 as a possible D gene (6 bases). There are 13 residues in the CDR3. V was clipped by 0 bases and J by 9 bases, with 12 bases between them. Germline V gives CDR1 GTSNPN, CDR2 SVGIG (reference sequence). The CDR3 region is CAWSVRGKGEQFF. The CDR3 DNA reads TGTGCCTGGAGTGTACGGGGGAAGGGTGAGCAGTTCTTC.

This chain links TRBV2 with TRBJ2-2; 9 nucleotides agree with TRBD1. This CDR3 has 12 residues. V was pared by 5 bases and J by 13 bases, with 5 bases of the junction left unmatched. Germline CDR1 reads SNHLY; CDR2 reads FYNNEI. The CDR3 loop is CASSPDRGGLFF. The CDR3 DNA reads as TGTGCCAGCAGTCCGGACAGGGGCGGGCTGTTTTTT.

The chain joins TRBV10-1 to TRBJ2-3, with D hard to call. The CDR3 contains 14 residues. V was shortened by 0 bases and J by 3 bases, with 7 bases between the two germline ends. The germline V gene encodes CDR1 WNHNN and CDR2 SYGVQD (reference sequence). The CDR3 here is CASSESLSTDTQYF. The CDR3 DNA is TGCGCCAGCAGTGAGTCGCTTAGTACAGATACGCAGTATTTT.

The chain is built from TRBV11-2 and TRBJ2-1, with 12 bases fitting TRBD2. The trim removed 0 bases at V and 4 bases at J, leaving 1 base unmatched. The length of the CDR3 is 16 residues. Looked up from germline, CDR1 is SGHAT and CDR2 is FQNNGV. This chain's CDR3 is CASSLELAGGYNEQFF. The CDR3 nucleotides are TGTGCCAGCAGCTTAGAACTAGCGGGGGGATACAATGAGCAGTTCTTC.

The gene calls are TRBV6-7 and TRBJ1-2; D not resolved. TRBV6-7 falls under the ORF class, with uncertain function. V was pared by 5 bases and J by 4 bases, with 20 bases between. This CDR3 is built from 16 residues. The CDR3: CASSHEKRIWTYGYTF. CDR3 sequence (DNA): TGTGCCAGCAGTCACGAGAAGCGTATTTGGACCTATGGCTACACCTTC.

The chain combines TRBV29-1 with TRBJ1-2, with D unresolved. The ends were cut back, 7 bases at V and 4 bases at J, with 16 bases in the middle. Per the germline V gene, CDR1 is SQVTM and CDR2 is ANQGSEA. This CDR3 comprises 13 residues. The CDR3 sequence: CSAEGRERYGYTF. DNA for the CDR3: TGCAGCGCCGAGGGTCGGGAACGCTATGGCTACACCTTC.

The chain recombines TRBV19 with TRBJ1-5; D is uncertain. Trimming left V 1 base short and J 6 bases short, with 16 bases between. The CDR3 is 16 amino acids. Germline CDR1 and CDR2: LNHDA and SQIVND (reference sequence). CDR3 in amino acids: CASSIGWGKTVQPQHF. The DNA of the CDR3 is TGTGCCAGTAGTATAGGATGGGGTAAGACGGTTCAGCCCCAGCATTTT.

The rearrangement uses TRBV29-1 and TRBJ1-2; the match to TRBD1 covers 7 bases. In germline, CDR1 is SQVTM, CDR2 ANQGSEA. The ends lost 4 bases at V and 2 bases at J; junction bases unmatched: 1. This CDR3 contains 12 residues. The CDR3 nucleotides read TGCAGCGTTGTGACAGGGAACTATGGCTACACCTTC. This sequence encodes CSVVTGNYGYTF.

The chain is built from TRBV7-9 and TRBJ2-1; 8 nucleotides agree with TRBD2. Looked up from germline, CDR1 is SEHNR and CDR2 is FQNEAQ (reference sequence). The CDR3 is 18 residues long. V lost 1 base and J lost 0; bases outside the gene matches: 8. The CDR3 spells CASSLEGVAGGSYNEQFF. In DNA, the CDR3 is TGTGCCAGCAGCTTAGAGGGAGTTGCGGGAGGCTCCTACAATGAGCAGTTCTTC.

The chain links TRBV28 to TRBJ2-1, with a tentative D call TRBD2 (6 bases). The CDR3 is 15 residues long. The V end was cut by 2 bases, the J end by 8 bases, with 16 bases between. Germline values: CDR1 MDHEN, CDR2 SYDVKM. This CDR3 is CASSLRVGGRDEQFF. The CDR3 nucleotides are TGTGCCAGCAGTTTACGGGTGGGAGGCCGGGATGAGCAGTTCTTC.

The chain employs TRBV11-2 and TRBJ2-2; 8 bases align to TRBD1. Germline values: CDR1 SGHAT, CDR2 FQNNGV. This CDR3 spans 15 amino acids. V dropped 5 bases and J dropped 1; count of bases not matched to a gene: 3. Written as DNA, the CDR3 is TGTGCCAGCAGCACCGGACAGGGGAACACCGGGGAGCTGTTTTTT. Amino acid sequence: CASSTGQGNTGELFF.